The rows below give T cell receptor beta chains drawn from one sample of a study of human T cells and chemical hapten exposure. MiXCR, applied by TCRdb to the RACE reads, yields one record per CDR3 protein. The sample includes 300,000 to 350,000 distinct CDR3 sequences, about 7% of them seen just once. Here the sequenced sample was whole blood, taken in connection with sensitization to the hapten diphenylcyclopropenone (DPC). Receptors were obtained from a woman under 30 with alopecia areata. Some clones in this sample may be carry-over from other donors' samples. Each CDR3 is given with its conserved first and last residue. A D gene is named only where the DNA matches it firmly. The listing skips clone size in some rows; elsewhere it reads once, few, many or a size class.

D gene	clone size	V gene	J gene	CDR3 protein	CDR3 DNA
TRBD1	few	TRBV20-1	TRBJ1-2	CSARQGTDYGYTF	TGCAGTGCGCGACAGGGGACGGACTATGGCTACACCTTC
NA	NA	TRBV5-1	TRBJ1-3	CTSSPQDARGNTIYF	TGCACCAGCAGCCCCCAGGACGCCCGAGGAAACACCATATATTTT
NA	NA	TRBV12-3/TRBV12-4	TRBJ2-1	CASSLGDYSSYNEQFF	TGTGCCAGCAGTTTGGGAGACTATAGCTCCTACAATGAGCAGTTCTTC
NA	few	TRBV7-2	TRBJ1-5	CASSTIPEGPKHF	TGTGCCAGCAGCACCATCCCAGAGGGGCCCAAGCATTTT
TRBD1	many	TRBV19	TRBJ2-1	CASSIDGQGVWNEQFF	TGTGCCAGTAGTATCGACGGACAGGGGGTTTGGAATGAGCAGTTCTTC
NA	NA	TRBV7-2	TRBJ2-1	CASSLFIGQPTYNEQFF	TGTGCCAGCAGCTTATTTATCGGACAGCCAACCTACAATGAGCAGTTCTTC
TRBD1	few	TRBV5-1	TRBJ2-7	CASSLKKRQGSSYEQYF	TGCGCCAGCAGCCTAAAAAAACGACAGGGTAGCTCCTACGAGCAGTACTTC
NA	NA	TRBV12-3/TRBV12-4	TRBJ2-2	CASSLLQANTGELFF	TGTGCCAGCAGTTTACTCCAGGCCAACACCGGGGAGCTGTTTTTT
TRBD2	NA	TRBV20-1	TRBJ2-5	CSAPRRGGQETQYF	TGCAGTGCCCCAAGACGGGGGGGCCAAGAGACCCAGTACTTC
TRBD1	few	TRBV5-6	TRBJ2-4	CASSSGTGLGNIQYF	TGTGCCAGCAGCTCAGGGACAGGTTTGGGGAACATTCAGTACTTC
NA	few	TRBV27	TRBJ2-7	CASSLSSGGAGARSYEQYF	TGTGCCAGCAGTTTATCTAGCGGTGGGGCAGGCGCCAGGTCCTACGAGCAGTACTTC
NA	few	TRBV6-1	TRBJ1-1	CASSERQIMNTEAFF	TGTGCCAGCAGTGAAAGACAGATTATGAACACTGAAGCTTTCTTT
NA	NA	TRBV23-1	TRBJ2-4	CASSQSSLAKNIQYF	TGCGCCAGCAGTCAATCCTCCCTAGCCAAAAACATTCAGTACTTC
NA	many	TRBV5-1	TRBJ2-5	CASSPRIGETQYF	TGCGCCAGCAGCCCGAGGATCGGAGAGACCCAGTACTTC
NA	NA	TRBV2	TRBJ1-1	CASSAGGDGNTEAFF	TGTGCCAGCAGTGCTGGCGGTGACGGGAACACTGAAGCTTTCTTT
TRBD1	few	TRBV6-4	TRBJ1-6	CASSTGGQGNSPLHF	TGTGCCAGCAGCACCGGGGGACAGGGGAATTCACCCCTCCACTTT
TRBD1	few	TRBV5-4	TRBJ1-1	CASSWGQVNTEAFF	TGTGCCAGCAGCTGGGGACAGGTGAACACTGAAGCTTTCTTT